This T cell receptor beta chain was captured by sequencing in a study of T cell repertoires in cytomegalovirus infection. On the study more broadly: Public TCR beta signatures indicated both CMV infection and matching HLA type.

TCRdb itself ran the reads through MiXCR, one entry per CDR3 protein. This table has 800,000 to 950,000 distinct CDR3 sequences, over 25% appearing once. The study's findings and limits: CMV-specific TCR beta clonotypes restricted by HLA-C were the ones dominating the ex vivo response.

This clonotype has more than one count but fewer than ten. Its specificity is unknown. The ends were cut back, 4 bases at V and 5 bases at J, with 12 bases in the middle. CDR3 size: 14 residues. CDR1 LNHDA and CDR2 SQIVND come from the germline V gene (reference sequence). The source is a human donor in good health (CMV status not recorded). Some clones in this sample may be carry-over from other donors' samples. Sequenced here: cultured CD8+ T cells from PBMCs, sampled from culture after CMV antigen stimulation. The V and J genes are TRBV19 and TRBJ2-1; D remains unclear. CDR3 amino acids: CASSTRGSNNEQFF. For the CDR3, the DNA is TGTGCCAGTAGTACCCGAGGAAGTAACAATGAGCAGTTCTTC.